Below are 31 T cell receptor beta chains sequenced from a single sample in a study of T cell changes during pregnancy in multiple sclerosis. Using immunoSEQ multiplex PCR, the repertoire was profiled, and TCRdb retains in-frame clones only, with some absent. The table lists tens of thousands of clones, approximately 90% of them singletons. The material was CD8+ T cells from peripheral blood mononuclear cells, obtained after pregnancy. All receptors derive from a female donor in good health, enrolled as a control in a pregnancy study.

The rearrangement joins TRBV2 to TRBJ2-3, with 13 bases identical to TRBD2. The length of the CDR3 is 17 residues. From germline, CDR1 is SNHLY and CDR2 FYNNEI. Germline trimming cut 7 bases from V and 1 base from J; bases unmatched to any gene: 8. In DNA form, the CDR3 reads TGTGCCAGCATCACTAGCGGGGGGGCCTTCCGCACAGATACGCAGTATTTT. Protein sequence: CASITSGGAFRTDTQYF.

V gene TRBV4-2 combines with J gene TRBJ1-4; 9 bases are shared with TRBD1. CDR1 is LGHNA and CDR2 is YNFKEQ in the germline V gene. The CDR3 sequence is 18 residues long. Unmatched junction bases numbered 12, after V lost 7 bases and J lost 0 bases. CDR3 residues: CASMGTGKEFTTNEKLFF. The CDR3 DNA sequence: TGTGCCAGCATGGGGACAGGGAAAGAATTCACAACTAATGAAAAACTGTTTTTT.

The CDR3 reads CASSLGQGGLFF. The CDR3 coding sequence is TGTGCCAGCAGCCTAGGCCAGGGGGGACTGTTTTTT. V and J are TRBV11-2 and TRBJ1-4; 7 bases match TRBD1. The length of the CDR3 is 12 residues. Germline loops: CDR1 SGHAT, CDR2 FQNNGV. The V and J ends lost 5 bases and 13 bases, in that order; junction bases with no gene match: 7.

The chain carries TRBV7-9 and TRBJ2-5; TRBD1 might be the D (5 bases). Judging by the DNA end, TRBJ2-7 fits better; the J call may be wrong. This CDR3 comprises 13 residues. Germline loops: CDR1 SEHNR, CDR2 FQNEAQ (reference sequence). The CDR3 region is CASGAPGIYEQYF. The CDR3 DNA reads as TGTGCCAGCGGGGCTCCAGGGATCTACGAGCAGTACTTC.

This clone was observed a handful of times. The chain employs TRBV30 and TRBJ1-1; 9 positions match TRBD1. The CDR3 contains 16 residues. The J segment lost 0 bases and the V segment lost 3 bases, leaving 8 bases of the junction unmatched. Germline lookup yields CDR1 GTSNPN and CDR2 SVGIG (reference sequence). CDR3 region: CAWRVSRDRVNTEAFF. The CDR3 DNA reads TGTGCCTGGAGGGTCTCTAGGGACAGGGTGAACACTGAAGCTTTCTTT.

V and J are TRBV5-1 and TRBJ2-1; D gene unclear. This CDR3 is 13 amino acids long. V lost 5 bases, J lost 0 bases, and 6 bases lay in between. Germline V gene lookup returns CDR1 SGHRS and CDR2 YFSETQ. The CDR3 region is CASRLGSYNEQFF. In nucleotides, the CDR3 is TGCGCCAGCAGGCTAGGCTCCTACAATGAGCAGTTCTTC.

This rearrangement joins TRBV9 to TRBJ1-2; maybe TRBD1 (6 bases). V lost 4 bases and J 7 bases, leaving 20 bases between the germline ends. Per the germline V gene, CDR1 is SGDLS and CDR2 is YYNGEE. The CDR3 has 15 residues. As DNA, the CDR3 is TGTGCCAGCAGCCCAATGGACAGTGGGCATCTTGGCTACACCTTC. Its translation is CASSPMDSGHLGYTF.

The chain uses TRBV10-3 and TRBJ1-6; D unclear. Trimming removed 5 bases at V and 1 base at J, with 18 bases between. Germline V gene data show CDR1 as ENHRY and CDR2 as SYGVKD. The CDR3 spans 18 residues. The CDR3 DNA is TGTGCCATCAGTCTAGTCCCCGGGAAAAGATCCTATAATTCACCCCTCCACTTT. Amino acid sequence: CAISLVPGKRSYNSPLHF.

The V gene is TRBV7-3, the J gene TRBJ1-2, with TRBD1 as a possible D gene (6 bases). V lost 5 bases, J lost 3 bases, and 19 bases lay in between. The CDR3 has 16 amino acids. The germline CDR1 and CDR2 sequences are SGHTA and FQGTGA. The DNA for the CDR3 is TGTGCCAGCAGCCTGGGGGGGGGCGCGAGTGACTATGGCTACACCTTC. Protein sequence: CASSLGGGASDYGYTF.

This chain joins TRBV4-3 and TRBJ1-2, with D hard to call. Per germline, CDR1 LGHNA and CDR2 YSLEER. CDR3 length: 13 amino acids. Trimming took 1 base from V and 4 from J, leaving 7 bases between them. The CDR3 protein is CASSQVNFYGYTF. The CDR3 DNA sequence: TGCGCCAGCAGCCAAGTAAATTTCTATGGCTACACCTTC.

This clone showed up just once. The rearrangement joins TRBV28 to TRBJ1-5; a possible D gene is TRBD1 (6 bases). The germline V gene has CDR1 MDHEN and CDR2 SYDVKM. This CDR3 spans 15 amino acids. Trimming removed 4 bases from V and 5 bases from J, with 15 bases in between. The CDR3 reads CASSYPDPGDQPQHF. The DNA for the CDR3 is TGTGCCAGCAGTTATCCCGACCCAGGGGATCAGCCCCAGCATTTT.

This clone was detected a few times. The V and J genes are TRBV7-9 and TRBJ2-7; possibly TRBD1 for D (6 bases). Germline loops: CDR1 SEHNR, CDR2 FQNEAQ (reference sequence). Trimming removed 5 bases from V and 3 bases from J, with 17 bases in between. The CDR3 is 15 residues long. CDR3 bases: TGTGCCAGCAGCGGGACCACGGGACACCTCTACGAGCAGTACTTC. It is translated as CASSGTTGHLYEQYF.

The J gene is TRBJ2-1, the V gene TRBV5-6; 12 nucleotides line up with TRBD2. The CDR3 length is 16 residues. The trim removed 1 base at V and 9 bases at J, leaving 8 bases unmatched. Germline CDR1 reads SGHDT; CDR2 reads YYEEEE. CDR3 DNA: TGTGCCAGCAGCTTGATGCTAGCGGGGGGGGTCGGTGAGCAGTTCTTC. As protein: CASSLMLAGGVGEQFF.

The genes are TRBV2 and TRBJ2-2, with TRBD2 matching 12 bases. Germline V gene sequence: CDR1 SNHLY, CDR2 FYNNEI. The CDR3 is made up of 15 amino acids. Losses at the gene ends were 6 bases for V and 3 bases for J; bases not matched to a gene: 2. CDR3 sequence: CASRGLAGYTGELFF. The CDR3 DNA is TGTGCCAGCAGGGGACTAGCGGGTTACACCGGGGAGCTGTTTTTT.

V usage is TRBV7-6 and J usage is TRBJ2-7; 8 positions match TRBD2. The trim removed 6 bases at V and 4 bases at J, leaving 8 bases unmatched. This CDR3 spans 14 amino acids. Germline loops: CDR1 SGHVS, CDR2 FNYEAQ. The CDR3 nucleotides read TGTGCCAGCAGTTATAGCGGGGCAGATTACGAGCAGTACTTC. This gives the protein CASSYSGADYEQYF.

The DNA for the CDR3 is TGCGCCAGCAGCCAACCAACCGGCGGACTGTTTTTT. This translates into CASSQPTGGLFF. The V and J genes are TRBV4-3 and TRBJ2-2; D not resolved. Trimming took off 2 bases at V and 14 bases at J, with 12 bases between the two ends. The germline gives CDR1 LGHNA, CDR2 YSLEER. The CDR3 sequence is 12 residues long.

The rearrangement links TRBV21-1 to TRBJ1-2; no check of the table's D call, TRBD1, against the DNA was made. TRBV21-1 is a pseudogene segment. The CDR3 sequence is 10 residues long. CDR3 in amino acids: CARTRISHTF. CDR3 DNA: TGTGCCCGTACACGCATCTCCCACACCTTC.

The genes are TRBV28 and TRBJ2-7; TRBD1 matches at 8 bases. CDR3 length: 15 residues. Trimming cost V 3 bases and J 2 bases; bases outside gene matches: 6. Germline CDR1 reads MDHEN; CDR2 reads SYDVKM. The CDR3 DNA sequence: TGTGCCAGCAGTTTGCTCGGGACAGGCGCCTACGAGCAGTACTTC. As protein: CASSLLGTGAYEQYF.

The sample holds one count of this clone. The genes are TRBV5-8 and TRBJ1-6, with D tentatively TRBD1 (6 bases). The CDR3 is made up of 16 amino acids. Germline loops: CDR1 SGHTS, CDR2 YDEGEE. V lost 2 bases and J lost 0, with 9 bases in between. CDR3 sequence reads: CASSLDRSSYNSPLHF. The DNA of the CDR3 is TGTGCCAGCAGCTTAGACAGGAGCTCCTATAATTCACCCCTCCACTTT.

The CDR3 loop is CASSSGVSGYTLGTDTQYF. In DNA, the CDR3 is TGTGCCAGCAGTTCTGGGGTTAGCGGATATACCCTAGGCACAGATACGCAGTATTTT. The V call is TRBV28, the J call TRBJ2-3; the D gene is possibly TRBD2 (6 bases). Trimming removed 4 bases at V and 1 base at J, with 24 bases between. The CDR3 is 19 amino acids. Germline CDR1 is MDHEN and CDR2 is SYDVKM.

Here the CDR3 reads CASSLDSMNTEAFF. The CDR3 region has the DNA TGTGCCAGCAGCCTGGACAGCATGAACACTGAAGCTTTCTTT. V gene TRBV6-4 combines with J gene TRBJ1-1, with a possible D match to TRBD1 (6 bases). The CDR3 is 14 amino acids. V was trimmed by 6 bases and J by 0 bases, leaving 11 bases between them. The germline V gene encodes CDR1 MRHNA and CDR2 SNTAGT.

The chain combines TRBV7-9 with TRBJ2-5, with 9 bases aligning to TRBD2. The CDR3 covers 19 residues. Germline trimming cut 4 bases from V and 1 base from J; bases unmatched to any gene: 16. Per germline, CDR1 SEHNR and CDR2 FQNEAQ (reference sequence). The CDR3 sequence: CASSSASYSGGPLQETQYF. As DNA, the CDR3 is TGTGCCAGCAGCTCCGCCAGTTACAGCGGGGGGCCCCTCCAAGAGACCCAGTACTTC.

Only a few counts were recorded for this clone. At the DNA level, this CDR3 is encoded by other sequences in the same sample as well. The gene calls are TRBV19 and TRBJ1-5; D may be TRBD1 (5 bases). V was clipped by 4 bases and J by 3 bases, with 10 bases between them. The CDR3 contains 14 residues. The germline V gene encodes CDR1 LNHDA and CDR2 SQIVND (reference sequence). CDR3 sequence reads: CASSTDRNNQPQHF. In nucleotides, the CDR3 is TGTGCCAGTAGTACCGACAGAAACAATCAGCCCCAGCATTTT.

In DNA, the CDR3 is TGTGCCACCTCCGGGACAGACGCGTACGAGCAGTACTTC. Protein: CATSGTDAYEQYF. The rearrangement joins TRBV10-3 to TRBJ2-7; 7 bases fit TRBD1. The junction had 10 bases not matched to a gene; V was cut back by 10 bases and J by 4 bases. Germline lookup yields CDR1 ENHRY and CDR2 SYGVKD. The CDR3 runs 13 residues.

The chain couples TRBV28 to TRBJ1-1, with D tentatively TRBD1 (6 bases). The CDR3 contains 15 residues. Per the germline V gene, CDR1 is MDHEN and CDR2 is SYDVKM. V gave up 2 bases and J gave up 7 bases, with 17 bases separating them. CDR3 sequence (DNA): TGTGCCAGCAGTTTAGGTTCGGGGGCGGGGGGTGAAGCTTTCTTT. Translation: CASSLGSGAGGEAFF.

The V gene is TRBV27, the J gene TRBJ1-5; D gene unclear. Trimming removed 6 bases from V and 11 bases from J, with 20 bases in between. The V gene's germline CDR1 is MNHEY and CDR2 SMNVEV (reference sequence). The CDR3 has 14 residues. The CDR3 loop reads CASSPMRGSEAQHF. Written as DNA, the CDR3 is TGTGCCAGCAGCCCTATGCGGGGATCGGAAGCCCAGCATTTT.

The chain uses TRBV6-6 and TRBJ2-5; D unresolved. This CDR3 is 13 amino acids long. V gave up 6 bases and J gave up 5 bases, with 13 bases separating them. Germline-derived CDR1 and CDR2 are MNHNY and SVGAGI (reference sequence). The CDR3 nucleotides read TGTGCCAGCAGCCTCTTTCCTAGGGAGACCCAGTACTTC. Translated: CASSLFPRETQYF.

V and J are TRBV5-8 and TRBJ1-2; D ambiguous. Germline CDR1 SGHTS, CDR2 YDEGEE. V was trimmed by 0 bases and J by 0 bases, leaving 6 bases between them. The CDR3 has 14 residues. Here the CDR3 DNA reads TGTGCCAGCAGCTTGGGGGAGGCTAACTATGGCTACACCTTC. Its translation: CASSLGEANYGYTF.

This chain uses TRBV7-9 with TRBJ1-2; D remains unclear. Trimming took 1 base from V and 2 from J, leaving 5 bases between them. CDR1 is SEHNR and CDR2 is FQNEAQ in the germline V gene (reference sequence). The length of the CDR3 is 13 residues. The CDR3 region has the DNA TGTGCCAGCAGCTTAGTACAGAACTATGGCTACACCTTC. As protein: CASSLVQNYGYTF.

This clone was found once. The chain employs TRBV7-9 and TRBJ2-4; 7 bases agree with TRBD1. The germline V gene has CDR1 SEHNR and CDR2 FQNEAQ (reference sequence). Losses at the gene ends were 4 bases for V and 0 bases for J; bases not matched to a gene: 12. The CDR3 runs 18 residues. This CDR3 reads CASSSPGQPPIAKNIQYF. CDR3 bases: TGTGCCAGCAGCTCCCCGGGACAGCCTCCTATAGCCAAAAACATTCAGTACTTC.

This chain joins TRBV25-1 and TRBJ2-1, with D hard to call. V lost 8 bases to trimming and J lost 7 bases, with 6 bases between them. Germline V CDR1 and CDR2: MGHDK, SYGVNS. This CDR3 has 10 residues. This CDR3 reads CASGFNEQFF. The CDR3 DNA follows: TGTGCCAGCGGCTTTAATGAGCAGTTCTTC.